The 29 T cell receptor beta chains below all came from one sample that was sequenced in a study of blood T cells in healthy people across ages. The use of a sample-barcoded 5' primer and a J-beta primer mix characterized a second PCR of about 7 to 12 cycles. In TCRdb, the 5' RACE reads were re-called with MiXCR into one record per CDR3 protein. The sample lists 950,000 to 1,200,000 distinct CDR3 sequences; roughly two fifths were seen once. Source material: blood. Receptor source: a young man in good health.

This rearrangement joins TRBV12-3 or TRBV12-4 to TRBJ1-1, with 10 bases identical to TRBD1. After removal of 7 bases from V and 6 bases from J, the junction contained 5 bases not matched to a gene. The CDR3 has 13 amino acids. Here the CDR3 reads CASNRQGAPEAFF. CDR3 coding DNA: TGTGCCAGCAATCGACAGGGGGCCCCTGAAGCTTTCTTT.

This clonotype occurred a few times. This chain links TRBV7-3 with TRBJ1-6, with 7 nucleotides matching TRBD1. The CDR3 spans 16 residues. CDR1 is SGHTA, CDR2 FQGTGA, per germline. Germline trimming cut 2 bases from V and 10 bases from J; bases unmatched to any gene: 11. In DNA, the CDR3 is TGTGCCAGCAGCTTAGGGGATTCAGGGGGAGGATCACCCCTCCACTTT. It translates to CASSLGDSGGGSPLHF.

V usage is TRBV28 and J usage is TRBJ1-1; D unresolved. V lost 8 bases to trimming and J lost 1 base, with 11 bases between them. Germline CDR1 and CDR2: MDHEN and SYDVKM. CDR3 length equals 13 residues. The CDR3 spells CASRGRRNTEAFF. The CDR3, as DNA: TGTGCCAGCCGCGGGCGGAGGAACACTGAAGCTTTCTTT.

Only a few counts were recorded for this clonotype. The V gene is TRBV20-1, the J gene TRBJ2-5; 8 nucleotides match TRBD2. CDR1 and CDR2 (germline): DFQATT, SNEGSKA (reference sequence). The CDR3 covers 13 residues. Germline trimming cut 3 bases from V and 11 bases from J; bases unmatched to any gene: 11. The CDR3 reads CSASGGAYNEQYF. In nucleotides, the CDR3 is TGCAGTGCTAGCGGGGGGGCCTACAATGAGCAGTACTTC.

The sample holds a few counts of this clonotype. This chain connects TRBV2 to TRBJ1-2; the D gene is possibly TRBD1 (6 bases). The V gene lost 1 base and the J gene lost 8 bases, with 17 bases spanning the gap. This CDR3 is 15 amino acids long. Germline V gene sequence: CDR1 SNHLY, CDR2 FYNNEI. CDR3 protein: CASSEVEGQGKGYTF. CDR3 nucleotides: TGTGCCAGCAGTGAAGTAGAGGGGCAGGGGAAGGGCTACACCTTC.

The chain's CDR3 is CASSHLSSGVEFF. CDR3 sequence (DNA): TGTGCCAGCAGCCACCTCTCATCAGGGGTGGAGTTCTTC. The chain links TRBV3-1 to TRBJ2-1, with D possibly being TRBD1 (6 bases). Trimming left V 3 bases short and J 14 bases short, with 17 bases between. The CDR3 has 13 amino acids. CDR1 and CDR2 (germline): LGHDT, YNNKEL (reference sequence).

This chain links TRBV2 with TRBJ2-2, with D unresolved. CDR1 SNHLY and CDR2 FYNNEI come from the germline V gene. The CDR3 runs 13 residues. Trimming pared 4 bases from V and 7 bases from J, leaving 10 bases between. CDR3: CASSVTSIGELFF. The CDR3 DNA is TGTGCCAGCAGTGTGACGTCCATCGGGGAGCTGTTTTTT.

This clonotype turned up a few times. The chain carries TRBV12-3 or TRBV12-4 and TRBJ2-7; D perhaps matches TRBD2 (6 bases). Trimming shortened V by 2 bases and J by 10 bases, and 15 bases separated the two germline ends. CDR3 size: 13 residues. The CDR3 reads CASSLSGGRTQYF. In DNA form, the CDR3 reads TGTGCCAGCAGTTTATCTGGGGGGAGAACCCAGTACTTC.

Concerning this clonotype itself: One end of the junction is discordant with germline, which a read error may explain. Written as DNA, the CDR3 is TGCGCCAGCACCTTGTCCGGGACAGGGCTCTACAATGAGCAGTTCTTC. As protein: CASTLSGTGLYNEQFF. The rearrangement links TRBV5-1 to TRBJ2-1, with TRBD1 identical over 9 bases. CDR1 SGHRS and CDR2 YFSETQ come from the germline V gene. The CDR3 totals 16 residues.

The chain employs TRBV25-1 and TRBJ1-2; 7 bases line up with TRBD1. With 1 base clipped from V and 4 bases from J, the junction kept 9 bases outside the gene matches. Germline lookup yields CDR1 MGHDK and CDR2 SYGVNS. The CDR3 covers 16 residues. CDR3 residues: CASSEWGSGGRYGYTF. The CDR3, as DNA: TGTGCCAGCAGTGAATGGGGGTCAGGGGGACGCTATGGCTACACCTTC.

The sample holds a few counts of this clonotype. One end of the junction does not line up with germline, which may come from a read error. The CDR3 nucleotides read TGCAGGGCTACAGGGGCTAATGGAGGCACTGAAGCTTTCTTT. Protein product: CRATGANGGTEAFF. This chain links TRBV20-1 with TRBJ1-1; 7 bases fit TRBD1. The germline V gene encodes CDR1 DFQATT and CDR2 SNEGSKA (reference sequence). CDR3 length: 14 residues.

This clonotype appeared a few times. V and J are TRBV6-5 and TRBJ2-5, with D possibly being TRBD1 (5 bases). The CDR3 has 14 amino acids. Trimming stripped 0 bases from V and 12 bases from J, with 17 bases between. CDR1 is MNHEY, CDR2 SVGAGI, per germline. CDR3: CASSYSTSGQPKYF. Here the CDR3 DNA reads TGTGCCAGCAGTTACTCGACGTCAGGGCAGCCTAAGTACTTC.

The chain carries TRBV7-2 and TRBJ2-1; 10 bases fit TRBD1. Germline V gene data show CDR1 as SGHTA and CDR2 as FQGNSA. The CDR3 contains 15 residues. V trimming: 6 bases; J trimming: 6 bases; junction bases outside the gene matches: 8. The DNA for the CDR3 is TGTGCCAGCAGTTCCGGGACAGGGGCCCTCAATGAGCAGTTCTTC. Protein: CASSSGTGALNEQFF.

The genes are TRBV4-2 and TRBJ2-5; possibly TRBD2 for D (5 bases). V was trimmed by 3 bases and J by 5 bases, leaving 13 bases between them. There are 14 residues in the CDR3. The germline CDR1 and CDR2 sequences are LGHNA and YNFKEQ. In DNA form, the CDR3 reads TGTGCCAGCAGCCAGTACGGGGTAGTGGAGACCCAGTACTTC. It encodes CASSQYGVVETQYF.

V and J are TRBV10-3 and TRBJ2-1; D is perhaps TRBD2 (7 bases). V lost 3 bases and J 5 bases, leaving 14 bases between the germline ends. The germline gives CDR1 ENHRY, CDR2 SYGVKD. This CDR3 is built from 15 residues. CDR3 loop: CAISDWGRGDNEQFF. In nucleotides, the CDR3 is TGTGCCATCAGTGATTGGGGGAGGGGGGACAATGAGCAGTTCTTC.

The chain recombines TRBV27 with TRBJ2-4; TRBD1 matches 8 bases. The CDR3 contains 13 residues. V was pared by 7 bases and J by 6 bases, with 5 bases of the junction left unmatched. Germline-derived CDR1 and CDR2 are MNHEY and SMNVEV (reference sequence). CDR3 in amino acids: CASTRQGTNIQYF. In DNA, the CDR3 is TGTGCCAGCACCCGACAGGGGACAAACATTCAGTACTTC.

The chain carries TRBV5-1 and TRBJ2-1; 9 bases are a match to TRBD1. The trim removed 4 bases at V and 6 bases at J, leaving 8 bases unmatched. The length of the CDR3 is 15 residues. CDR1 is SGHRS and CDR2 is YFSETQ in the germline V gene. In nucleotides, the CDR3 is TGCGCCAGCAGCGACGGACAGGGGATGGGCAATGAGCAGTTCTTC. Amino acid sequence: CASSDGQGMGNEQFF.

This sequence joins TRBV2 and TRBJ2-3; tentative D call: TRBD2 (6 bases). Germline CDR1 and CDR2: SNHLY and FYNNEI. The CDR3 spans 11 residues. The V gene lost 11 bases and the J gene lost 7 bases, with 13 bases spanning the gap. As DNA, the CDR3 is TGTGCCGGCACCGGAGGGAATACGCAGTATTTT. Translated: CAGTGGNTQYF.

The CDR3 nucleotides are TGTGCCAGCACCCCGGTGATTGGGGGCTCTGGAAACACCATATATTTT. Its protein is CASTPVIGGSGNTIYF. V and J are TRBV6-1 and TRBJ1-3; D may be TRBD1 (5 bases). CDR1 MNHNS and CDR2 SASEGT come from the germline V gene. V lost 7 bases, J lost 0 bases, and 16 bases lay in between. The CDR3 loop spans 16 amino acids.

The CDR3 protein is CASSGGPYSAQHF. DNA of the CDR3: TGTGCCAGCAGCGGGGGCCCGTATTCAGCCCAGCATTTT. The chain carries TRBV9 and TRBJ1-5; perhaps TRBD1 as D (5 bases). The V end lost 3 bases, the J end lost 11 bases, and 15 bases lay between the germline ends. CDR1 is SGDLS, CDR2 YYNGEE, per germline. The CDR3 covers 13 residues.

Worth noting for this clonotype: A read error may explain this, as a much larger clone is one base away. The chain couples TRBV11-2 to TRBJ2-7; 8 nucleotides align to TRBD1. The J call may be incorrect, as the DNA end agrees better with TRBJ2-5. The CDR3 length is 13 residues. Germline V gene data show CDR1 as SGHAT and CDR2 as FQNNGV. CDR3 residues: CVSSTGQGETQYF. CDR3 DNA sequence: TGTGTCAGCAGCACCGGACAGGGAGAGACCCAGTACTTC.

This clonotype came up once. This rearrangement joins TRBV20-1 to TRBJ2-2, with 9 nucleotides matching TRBD1. This CDR3 contains 15 residues. The V gene's germline CDR1 is DFQATT and CDR2 SNEGSKA (reference sequence). V was clipped by 1 base and J by 7 bases; unmatched bases: 7. CDR3 DNA: TGCAGTGCTAGAGTACAGGGGGCGATGGTCGGGGAGCTGTTTTTT. This gives the protein CSARVQGAMVGELFF.

This chain links TRBV7-2 with TRBJ1-1, with D perhaps matching TRBD1 (5 bases). V was shortened by 6 bases and J by 1 base, with 12 bases between the two germline ends. Germline CDR1 SGHTA, CDR2 FQGNSA. The CDR3 has 14 amino acids. CDR3 amino acids: CASRTPTENTEAFF. The CDR3 DNA is TGTGCCAGCAGGACCCCGACAGAGAACACTGAAGCTTTCTTT.

Here the CDR3 reads CASSEVQNTGELFF. CDR3 DNA: TGTGCCAGCAGCGAGGTACAGAACACCGGGGAGCTGTTTTTT. The chain joins TRBV7-2 to TRBJ2-2; D is unclear. This CDR3 is built from 14 residues. Trimming removed 5 bases at V and 1 base at J, with 8 bases between. In germline, CDR1 is SGHTA, CDR2 FQGNSA.

A remark on this clonotype: A much bigger clone sits one base away, suggesting this may be a read error. The genes are TRBV11-2 and TRBJ2-4, with 8 bases matching TRBD2. Germline loops: CDR1 SGHAT, CDR2 FQNNGV. V was pared by 5 bases and J by 13 bases, with 31 bases of the junction left unmatched. The CDR3 is made up of 20 amino acids. Here the CDR3 DNA reads TGTGCCAGCAGCACAAATGGTTGGGGCGGGGGGACTGTCGGCTACGGTGAGCAGTACTTC. Translated, it gives CASSTNGWGGGTVGYGEQYF.

This sequence joins TRBV6-4 and TRBJ1-6, with D unresolved. Germline loops: CDR1 MRHNA, CDR2 SNTAGT. Trimming removed 8 bases from V and 0 bases from J, with 14 bases in between. The CDR3 runs 16 residues. CDR3 bases: TGTGCCAGCGGTCTTTCGGGGAGCTCCTATAATTCACCCCTCCACTTT. It translates to CASGLSGSSYNSPLHF.

This rearrangement joins TRBV14 to TRBJ2-7, with a possible D match to TRBD1 (6 bases). Per the germline V gene, CDR1 is SGHDN and CDR2 is FVKESK. The CDR3 is made up of 19 amino acids. Trimming stripped 0 bases from V and 3 bases from J, with 24 bases between. For the CDR3, the DNA is TGTGCCAGCAGCCAAGAATTTTTGTCAGGGGACGATAACTGCTACGAGCAGTACTTC. Its translation: CASSQEFLSGDDNCYEQYF.

This clonotype was counted only a few times. The V call is TRBV10-3, the J call TRBJ2-5; 10 bases fit TRBD2. Germline lookup yields CDR1 ENHRY and CDR2 SYGVKD. The V and J ends lost 7 bases and 11 bases, in that order; junction bases with no gene match: 16. This CDR3 is built from 15 residues. This CDR3 is CAITQTSGPYNEQYF. Here the CDR3 DNA reads TGTGCCATCACCCAGACTAGCGGGCCCTACAATGAGCAGTACTTC.

This clonotype was picked up a small number of times. V is TRBV6-1 and J is TRBJ2-5, with 10 bases matching TRBD1. The CDR3 extends over 16 amino acids. Germline-derived CDR1 and CDR2 are MNHNS and SASEGT. V was pared by 3 bases and J by 2 bases, with 6 bases of the junction left unmatched. In DNA form, the CDR3 reads TGTGCCAGCAGTGAGTGGACAGGGGGTTTACAAGAGACCCAGTACTTC. Its protein is CASSEWTGGLQETQYF.